The subject of this entry is one T cell receptor (beta chain). No antigen is known for it. Germline V gene sequence: CDR1 DFQATT, CDR2 SNEGSKA (reference sequence). Unmatched junction bases numbered 7, after V lost 3 bases and J lost 6 bases. The CDR3 totals 14 residues. cDNA synthesis was performed by 5'RACE with 10-nucleotide random UMIs. Each CDR3 protein gets one entry after TCRdb re-called the 5' RACE reads with MiXCR. The sample shows tens of thousands of distinct CDR3 sequences, 15% of them seen only once. The unsorted libraries were made from 2 million PBMCs kept at -80 C. This sample is drawn from a study of neurological immune-mediated disorders. The study's findings and limits: Multiple sclerosis, the disease with the least TCR clonal expansion, fell below healthy controls, whereas HTLV-1-associated myelopathy showed the most.

This TCR derives from a man in his 70s in good health. This chain links TRBV20-1 with TRBJ2-1; 8 positions match TRBD1. The sequenced sample was PBMCs. The CDR3 loop reads CSASPGQDLNEQFF. CDR3 bases: TGCAGTGCTAGTCCGGGACAGGACCTCAATGAGCAGTTCTTC.